This note documents a single T cell receptor beta chain sequence. The data derive from a study of T cell repertoires in ileal Crohn's disease. Study-wide background: Postoperative therapy was given to about half: some eleven thiopurines, 18 anti-TNF agents.

TCRdb's copy holds only in-frame clones and misses some; the assay was immunoSEQ multiplex PCR. The table lists 25,000 to 30,000 clones, about four fifths of them singletons, with 15% to 20% in the top ten. This CDR3 contains 14 residues. Germline CDR1 reads MNHNY; CDR2 reads SVGAGI (reference sequence). V dropped 8 bases and J dropped 3 bases, with 14 bases sitting between them. The chain is built from TRBV6-6 and TRBJ1-5; D remains ambiguous. This clonotype was sampled from an adult with Crohn's disease. Sequencing was carried out using ileal tissue. The CDR3, as DNA: TGTGCCAGCTCACATCCGGGGATCAATCAGCCCCAGCATTTT. It codes for CASSHPGINQPQHF.